This T cell receptor beta chain was sequenced for a study of OX40 agonist ivuxolimab in advanced cancers. Study-level background: Ivuxolimab, an agonist antibody against OX40 (CD134), was given to patients. Prior anti-PD-1, anti-PD-L1 or anti-CTLA-4 therapy was allowed; 30% to 40% had some. Regarding the study as a whole: Compared with others, partial responders at 0.1-3.0 mg/kg displayed clonal expansion among the lowest.

This clone was counted only a few times. The target antigen is unknown. Profiling relied on immunoSEQ multiplex PCR, and the TCRdb table lists in-frame clones only, not all of them. The sample lists about 69,000 clones, around 80% occurring once. Sequencing used CD4+ or CD8+ T cells sorted from blood, obtained in a trial of the OX40 agonist ivuxolimab. The clonotype was recovered from an adult with an advanced solid tumor such as melanoma, head and neck, liver or kidney cancer.

The CDR3 loop is CASGNTGGTEAFF. The CDR3 DNA follows: TGTGCCAGCGGGAACACAGGGGGAACTGAAGCTTTCTTT. This chain links TRBV6-5 with TRBJ1-1; 8 nucleotides match TRBD1. Germline trimming cut 8 bases from V and 5 bases from J; bases unmatched to any gene: 7. There are 13 residues in the CDR3. The germline CDR1 and CDR2 sequences are MNHEY and SVGAGI.